The text below deals with one T cell receptor beta chain. No antigen is known for it. PCR was performed a second time for roughly 6 to 12 cycles using a sample-barcoded 5' primer and a J-beta primer mix. MiXCR, applied by TCRdb to the 5' RACE reads, yields one record per CDR3 protein. The table records 700,000 to 850,000 distinct CDR3 sequences, approximately 55% of them present only once. The data were taken from a study of blood T cells in healthy people across ages. Study-level background: About one barcoded beta molecule per two T cells came from capture by template switching.

The CDR3 has 15 residues. V dropped 4 bases and J dropped 6 bases, with 16 bases sitting between them. Germline V gene data show CDR1 as SGHTA and CDR2 as FQGNSA. Extractions gave at least 5 micrograms of total RNA per sample. Findings and limits, study-wide: Diversity of TCR beta correlated strongly with naive T cell percentage. Long-lived and aged donors differed, with more naive CD4+ cells and higher diversity in the long-lived.

The specimen was blood. This rearrangement joins TRBV7-2 to TRBJ1-5; maybe TRBD1 (6 bases). The TCR was taken from a man older than 75 in good health. CDR3 DNA sequence: TGTGCCAGCAGCTACCGAACAGGGATCGGTCAGCCCCAGCATTTT. This codes for CASSYRTGIGQPQHF.